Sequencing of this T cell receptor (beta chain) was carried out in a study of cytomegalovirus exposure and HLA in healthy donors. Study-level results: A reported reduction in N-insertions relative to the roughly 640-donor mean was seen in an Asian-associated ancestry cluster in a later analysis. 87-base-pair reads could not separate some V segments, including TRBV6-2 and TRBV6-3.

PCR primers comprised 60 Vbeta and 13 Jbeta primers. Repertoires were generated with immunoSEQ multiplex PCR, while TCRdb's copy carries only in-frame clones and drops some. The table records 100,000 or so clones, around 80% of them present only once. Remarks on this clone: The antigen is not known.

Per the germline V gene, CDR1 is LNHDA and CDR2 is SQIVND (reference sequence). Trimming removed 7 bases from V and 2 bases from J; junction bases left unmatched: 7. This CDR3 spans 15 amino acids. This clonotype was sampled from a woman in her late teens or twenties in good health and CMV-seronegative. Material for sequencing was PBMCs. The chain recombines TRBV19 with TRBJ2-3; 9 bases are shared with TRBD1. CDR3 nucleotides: TGTGCCAGTACCCGGGACAGGGAAGCCACAGATACGCAGTATTTT. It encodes CASTRDREATDTQYF. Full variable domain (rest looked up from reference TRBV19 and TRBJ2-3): DGGITQSPKYLFRKEGQNVTLSCEQNLNHDAMYWYRQDPGQGLRLIYYSQIVNDFQKGDIAEGYSVSREKKESFPLTVTSAQKNPTAFYLCASTRDREATDTQYFGPGTRLTVL.